What follows are 15 T cell receptor beta chains derived from one specimen sequenced in a study of control samples from healthy donors and cancer patients. The method was immunoSEQ multiplex PCR; TCRdb's version includes in-frame clones alone and lacks a portion of them. There are about 190,000 clones in the sample; roughly nine tenths occur only once, and less than 2% lies in the top ten. The source material was blood. These receptors were obtained from a young man in good health.

The rearrangement uses TRBV10-2 and TRBJ1-2; 8 nucleotides line up with TRBD1. The CDR3 loop spans 15 amino acids. V was clipped by 3 bases and J by 2 bases; unmatched bases: 5. The germline CDR1 and CDR2 sequences are WSHSY and SAAADI. The CDR3 nucleotides read TGCGCCAGCAGTGACGCCGGGACAGGCAACTATGGCTACACCTTC. Translated, it gives CASSDAGTGNYGYTF.

V is TRBV15 and J is TRBJ1-2; 8 bases match TRBD1. Trimming took 0 bases from V and 4 from J; bases not matched to a gene: 7. The germline V gene has CDR1 LNHNV and CDR2 YYDKDF (reference sequence). The CDR3 has 16 amino acids. CDR3 sequence (DNA): TGTGCCACCAGCAGAGATAGTGGGGACAGGACCTATGGCTACACCTTC. Encoded protein: CATSRDSGDRTYGYTF.

This chain uses TRBV2 with TRBJ1-5; D uncertain. This CDR3 spans 14 amino acids. Trimming removed 0 bases from V and 5 bases from J, with 8 bases in between. The germline CDR1 and CDR2 sequences are SNHLY and FYNNEI. CDR3 residues: CASSEAGRYQPQHF. In nucleotides, the CDR3 is TGTGCCAGCAGTGAAGCCGGGCGCTATCAGCCCCAGCATTTT. The whole variable domain, filled in from reference TRBV2 and TRBJ1-5, reads EPEVTQTPSHQVTQMGQEVILRCVPISNHLYFYWYRQILGQKVEFLVSFYNNEISEKSEIFDDQFSVERPDGSNFTLKIRSTKLEDSAMYFCASSEAGRYQPQHFGDGTRLSIL.

DNA for the CDR3: TGTGCCAGCAGCCAACAGGGGTACACTGAAGCTTTCTTT. As protein: CASSQQGYTEAFF. This chain joins TRBV7-9 and TRBJ1-1; 7 nucleotides line up with TRBD1. CDR1 and CDR2 (germline): SEHNR, FQNEAQ (reference sequence). The CDR3 spans 13 residues. With V trimmed by 5 bases and J by 3 bases, 3 bases remained unmatched. Combining the CDR3 with reference TRBV7-9 and TRBJ1-1 gives the whole variable domain DTGVSQNPRHKITKRGQNVTFRCDPISEHNRLYWYRQTLGQGPEFLTYFQNEAQLEKSRLLSDRFSAERPKGSFSTLEIQRTEQGDSAMYLCASSQQGYTEAFFGQGTRLTVV.

This sequence joins TRBV30 and TRBJ2-1; D might be TRBD1 or TRBD2, each matching 6 bases. The CDR3 contains 14 residues. Trimming removed 1 base from V and 5 bases from J, with 12 bases in between. CDR1 is GTSNPN, CDR2 SVGIG, per germline (reference sequence). The chain's CDR3 is CAWSGRGLDNEQFF. As DNA, the CDR3 is TGTGCCTGGAGTGGTCGGGGGCTGGACAATGAGCAGTTCTTC.

The chain employs TRBV3-1 (or the pseudogene TRBV3-2) and TRBJ2-1, with D perhaps matching TRBD2 (6 bases). This CDR3 spans 17 amino acids. Germline V gene sequence: CDR1 LGHDT, CDR2 YNNKEL (reference sequence). The V end lost 4 bases, the J end lost 0 bases, and 16 bases lay between the germline ends. The CDR3 region is CASSRQVGTGSYNEQFF. In nucleotides, the CDR3 is TGTGCCAGCAGCCGCCAAGTCGGGACTGGCTCCTACAATGAGCAGTTCTTC.

The gene calls are TRBV6-5 and TRBJ2-7; no definite D call. V lost 2 bases and J 0 bases, leaving 8 bases between the germline ends. Germline CDR1 MNHEY, CDR2 SVGAGI. The CDR3 has 14 residues. This chain's CDR3 is CASSYGQSSYEQYF. The CDR3 nucleotides read TGTGCCAGCAGTTACGGGCAGAGCTCCTACGAGCAGTACTTC.

The rearrangement joins TRBV24-1 to TRBJ1-4; weak D call: TRBD1 (5 bases). The CDR3 runs 16 residues. CDR1 and CDR2 from the germline V gene are KGHDR and SFDVKD. Trimming took off 4 bases at V and 8 bases at J, with 19 bases between the two ends. The CDR3 DNA reads as TGTGCCACCAGTGAGGGATCCATGGTCGGGGCAGAAAAACTGTTTTTT. It encodes CATSEGSMVGAEKLFF.

A remark on this clone: The junction departs from germline at one end; a sequencing error may be responsible. J is TRBJ2-1 and V is TRBV30; D is perhaps TRBD1 or TRBD2 (5 bases each). The CDR3 contains 15 residues. Germline-derived CDR1 and CDR2 are GTSNPN and SVGIG (reference sequence). CDR3 protein: CAWTPGASLWDEQFF. The CDR3 bases are TGTGCTTGGACCCCCGGGGCATCCCTTTGGGATGAGCAGTTCTTC.

The J gene is TRBJ2-2, the V gene TRBV6-6; D might be TRBD2 (6 bases). The ends were cut back, 2 bases at V and 4 bases at J, with 8 bases in the middle. Germline V gene sequence: CDR1 MNHNY, CDR2 SVGAGI (reference sequence). The CDR3 sequence is 14 residues long. CDR3 coding DNA: TGTGCCAGCAGTTACATCGGGGGCACCGGGGAGCTGTTTTTT. Protein: CASSYIGGTGELFF.

The chain is built from TRBV9 and TRBJ1-1; the D gene is possibly TRBD1 (5 bases). V lost 0 bases to trimming and J lost 1 base, with 16 bases between them. Looked up from germline, CDR1 is SGDLS and CDR2 is YYNGEE. The length of the CDR3 is 17 residues. For the CDR3, the DNA is TGTGCCAGCAGCGTAGGGTGGAGGGGTCACGGGAACACTGAAGCTTTCTTT. Its translation is CASSVGWRGHGNTEAFF.

The chain has TRBV6-5 and TRBJ1-1; 7 bases agree with TRBD1. Unmatched junction bases numbered 4, after V lost 10 bases and J lost 5 bases. Per germline, CDR1 MNHEY and CDR2 SVGAGI. The CDR3 sequence is 11 residues long. In DNA, the CDR3 is TGTGCCACCACAGGGGTTACTGAAGCTTTCTTT. Protein: CATTGVTEAFF.

The chain joins TRBV6-1 to TRBJ1-5, with D maybe TRBD1 (5 bases). Germline assignment: CDR1 MNHNS and CDR2 SASEGT. V shed 1 base and J shed 2 bases, with 12 bases lying between them. The CDR3 has 16 amino acids. The CDR3, as DNA: TGTGCCAGCAGTGAAGTAGAGGGGAGCGGCAATCAGCCCCAGCATTTT. The encoded protein is CASSEVEGSGNQPQHF.

This clone was recorded once. The DNA of the CDR3 is TGTGCCAGCAGAGAGACGCAACAGGTTCCTGAAGCTTTCTTT. Protein sequence: CASRETQQVPEAFF. The gene calls are TRBV6-5 and TRBJ1-1; D is possibly TRBD1 (5 bases). The germline V gene has CDR1 MNHEY and CDR2 SVGAGI. Deletions cut 6 bases from V and 6 bases from J, with 17 bases between. The CDR3 totals 14 residues.

The chain recombines TRBV9 with TRBJ2-3; 11 bases agree with TRBD2. Germline V lookup: CDR1 SGDLS, CDR2 YYNGEE. The CDR3 extends over 16 amino acids. The junction had 8 bases not matched to a gene; V was cut back by 0 bases and J by 8 bases. The DNA of the CDR3 is TGTGCCAGCAGCGTAGAGGGACTAGCGGCCCCGGTTACGCAGTATTTT. As protein: CASSVEGLAAPVTQYF. The variable domain in full, with the rest retrieved from reference TRBV9 and TRBJ2-3, is DSGVTQTPKHLITATGQRVTLRCSPRSGDLSVYWYQQSLDQGLQFLIQYYNGEERAKGNILERFSAQQFPDLHSELNLSSLELGDSALYFCASSVEGLAAPVTQYFGPGTRLTVL.